This entry features one T cell receptor (beta chain) sequence. TCRdb keeps only in-frame clones here, not all; method: immunoSEQ multiplex PCR. The data show tens of thousands of clones, 90% to 95% seen once. This sample was taken from a study of technical replicates of blood from a few donors. This CDR3 spans 15 amino acids. The V end lost 5 bases, the J end lost 2 bases, and 16 bases lay between the germline ends. The germline V gene encodes CDR1 SGHTA and CDR2 FQGTGA. Sequencing was done on a sample of PBMCs. The chain combines TRBV7-3 with TRBJ2-7; tentatively, D is TRBD2 (6 bases). The sequence came from a human donor in good health. Some clones in this sample may be carry-over from other donors' samples. CDR3 protein: CASSIFPGVAYEQYF. The CDR3 coding sequence is TGTGCCAGCAGCATCTTCCCGGGGGTTGCCTACGAGCAGTACTTC.